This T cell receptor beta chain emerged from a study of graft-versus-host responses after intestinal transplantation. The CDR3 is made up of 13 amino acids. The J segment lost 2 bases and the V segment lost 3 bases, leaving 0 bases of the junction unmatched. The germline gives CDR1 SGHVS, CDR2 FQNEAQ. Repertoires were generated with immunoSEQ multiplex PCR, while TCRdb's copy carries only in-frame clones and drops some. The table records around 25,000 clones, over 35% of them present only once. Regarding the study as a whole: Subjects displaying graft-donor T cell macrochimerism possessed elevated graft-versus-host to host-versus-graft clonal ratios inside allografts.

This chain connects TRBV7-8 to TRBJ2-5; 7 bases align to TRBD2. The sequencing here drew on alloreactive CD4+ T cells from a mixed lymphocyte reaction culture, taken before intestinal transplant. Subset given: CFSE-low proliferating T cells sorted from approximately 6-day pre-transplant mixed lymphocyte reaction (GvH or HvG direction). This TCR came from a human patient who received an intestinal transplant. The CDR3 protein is CASSFGRQETQYF. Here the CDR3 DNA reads TGTGCCAGCAGCTTCGGGAGGCAAGAGACCCAGTACTTC.